The 4 T cell receptor beta chains reported below all come from one sample, sequenced in a study of cytomegalovirus exposure and HLA in healthy donors. Researchers ran the PCR with 60 Vbeta and 13 Jbeta primers. Data came from immunoSEQ multiplex PCR; TCRdb stores just in-frame clones and leaves some out. The table lists roughly 110,000 clones, roughly 82% of them singletons. The sequencing sample was made of PBMCs. The receptors shown here come from a man younger than 40 in good health and CMV-seropositive.

The chain recombines TRBV30 with TRBJ1-2; D is unclear. CDR1 is GTSNPN and CDR2 is SVGIG in the germline V gene (reference sequence). The CDR3 loop spans 11 amino acids. V was clipped by 1 base and J by 6 bases, with 6 bases between them. CDR3 DNA sequence: TGTGCCTGGAGTGGGGCCCATGGCTACACCTTC. Translated, it gives CAWSGAHGYTF.

This chain uses TRBV2 with TRBJ1-6, with 7 bases fitting TRBD1. The trim removed 5 bases at V and 10 bases at J, leaving 8 bases unmatched. This CDR3 contains 14 residues. Germline CDR1 is SNHLY and CDR2 is FYNNEI. The DNA of the CDR3 is TGTGCCAGCAGTACCACAGGGACAGCATCACCCCTCCACTTT. Translating it yields CASSTTGTASPLHF.

V is TRBV6-5 and J is TRBJ1-2; 7 bases line up with TRBD1. Per germline, CDR1 MNHEY and CDR2 SVGAGI. Losses at the gene ends were 0 bases for V and 2 bases for J; bases not matched to a gene: 6. The CDR3 loop spans 16 amino acids. CDR3 amino acids: CASSYSGQTWNYGYTF. CDR3 DNA sequence: TGTGCCAGCAGTTACTCGGGACAGACCTGGAACTATGGCTACACCTTC.

V gene TRBV6-4 combines with J gene TRBJ1-1; 9 bases fit TRBD1. The ends lost 4 bases at V and 1 base at J; junction bases unmatched: 10. CDR3 length equals 17 residues. Germline loops: CDR1 MRHNA, CDR2 SNTAGT. CDR3 sequence reads: CASSALPLGQGNTEAFF. As DNA, the CDR3 is TGTGCCAGCAGTGCCCTTCCCTTGGGACAGGGGAACACTGAAGCTTTCTTT.